Each of the 14 T cell receptor beta chains below was sequenced from the same sample in a study of patients and donors after allogeneic stem cell transplantation. One entry per CDR3 protein, called by TCRdb with MiXCR from the RT-PCR reads. The sample has about 200,000 distinct CDR3 sequences, more than 35% seen once. The sample consisted of blood, either unsorted or a sorted T cell fraction (not recorded which). The receptor source for this set is a human donor who was either an allogeneic HSCT recipient or a stem cell or donor lymphocyte infusion donor (not recorded which). It is not recorded whose cells these are; they may come from a transplant donor.

This clonotype was observed a few times. CDR3 amino acids: CASSGDFGEQFF. DNA of the CDR3: TGTGCCAGCAGCGGGGACTTTGGTGAGCAGTTCTTC. The chain recombines TRBV7-2 with TRBJ2-1; maybe TRBD2 (6 bases). The CDR3 consists of 12 residues. Germline assignment: CDR1 SGHTA and CDR2 FQGNSA. V gave up 5 bases and J gave up 9 bases, with 11 bases separating them.

A few counts support this clonotype. The V call is TRBV7-2, the J call TRBJ1-1; TRBD1 is a possible D gene (6 bases). Per the germline V gene, CDR1 is SGHTA and CDR2 is FQGNSA. The CDR3 is made up of 13 amino acids. Between the trimmed V and J ends, which lost 2 bases and 7 bases, there was a span of 11 bases. The CDR3 region is CASSLQGGGEAFF. CDR3 in DNA: TGTGCCAGCAGCTTACAAGGGGGAGGTGAAGCTTTCTTT.

The rearrangement joins TRBV27 to TRBJ1-1; unclear D gene. Germline values: CDR1 MNHEY, CDR2 SMNVEV (reference sequence). Trimming pared 2 bases from V and 2 bases from J, leaving 12 bases between. The CDR3 spans 15 residues. The CDR3 spells CASSLLGSSNTEAFF. The CDR3, as DNA: TGTGCCAGCAGTTTACTGGGCAGTTCTAACACTGAAGCTTTCTTT.

The chain carries TRBV29-1 and TRBJ1-5; D call uncertain. The CDR3 consists of 17 residues. Trimming took off 1 base at V and 0 bases at J, with 16 bases between the two ends. From germline, CDR1 is SQVTM and CDR2 ANQGSEA. The CDR3: CSVEAQPDGYSNQPQHF. The CDR3 DNA sequence: TGCAGCGTTGAAGCCCAACCTGACGGCTATAGCAATCAGCCCCAGCATTTT.

This clonotype has only a few counts. The rearrangement links TRBV14 to TRBJ1-6; D is possibly TRBD1 (5 bases). The CDR3 runs 13 residues. V was clipped by 4 bases and J by 10 bases, with 11 bases between them. In germline, CDR1 is SGHDN, CDR2 FVKESK. CDR3: CASSPAGPSPLHF. In DNA form, the CDR3 reads TGTGCCAGCAGCCCCGCGGGGCCCTCACCCCTCCACTTT.

The CDR3 nucleotides read TGCGCCAGCAGCCAAGATAGGGCGACAGGGGGGTACTATGGCTACACCTTC. Amino acid sequence: CASSQDRATGGYYGYTF. This rearrangement joins TRBV4-3 to TRBJ1-2; 9 nucleotides agree with TRBD1. Unmatched junction bases numbered 8, after V lost 0 bases and J lost 3 bases. Germline V gives CDR1 LGHNA, CDR2 YSLEER. This CDR3 has 17 residues.

The chain has TRBV12-3 or TRBV12-4 and TRBJ2-7; 10 bases fit TRBD1. J was trimmed by 5 bases and V by 7 bases; bases with no gene match: 8. The CDR3 loop spans 14 amino acids. The CDR3 DNA sequence: TGTGCCAGCAACACCGGGACAGGGGTCAACGAGCAGTACTTC. Protein: CASNTGTGVNEQYF.

This clonotype was counted between two and nine times. The chain employs TRBV27 and TRBJ1-2; no clear D. The CDR3 has 14 amino acids. Trimming cost V 3 bases and J 0 bases, with 8 bases left between them. CDR1 and CDR2 (germline): MNHEY, SMNVEV (reference sequence). DNA of the CDR3: TGTGCCAGCAGTTTGATGCCTTCTAACTATGGCTACACCTTC. Translated, it gives CASSLMPSNYGYTF.

The chain links TRBV28 to TRBJ2-2; D remains ambiguous. Germline values: CDR1 MDHEN, CDR2 SYDVKM. V was clipped by 2 bases and J by 3 bases, with 4 bases between them. The CDR3 extends over 13 amino acids. CDR3 in DNA: TGTGCCAGCAGTTTAACCCACACCGGGGAGCTGTTTTTT. This translates into CASSLTHTGELFF.

The chain links TRBV12-3 or TRBV12-4 to TRBJ1-6; the match to TRBD1 covers 7 bases. The J segment lost 2 bases and the V segment lost 7 bases, leaving 8 bases of the junction unmatched. This CDR3 comprises 16 residues. The CDR3 reads CASNNDRAPYNSPLHF. DNA for the CDR3: TGTGCCAGCAACAACGACAGGGCCCCCTATAATTCACCCCTCCACTTT.

V and J are TRBV27 and TRBJ2-3; D is possibly TRBD1 or TRBD2 (5 bases each). Germline CDR1 is MNHEY and CDR2 is SMNVEV (reference sequence). V was clipped by 5 bases and J by 3 bases, with 24 bases between them. There are 18 residues in the CDR3. The CDR3 DNA follows: TGTGCCAGCAGTAACGGAGTGGACGGGGCAGGGAAGACAGATACGCAGTATTTT. Its translation is CASSNGVDGAGKTDTQYF.

J is TRBJ1-2 and V is TRBV7-9; tentatively, D is TRBD1 (5 bases). The CDR3 covers 18 residues. The ends were cut back, 2 bases at V and 6 bases at J, with 25 bases in the middle. CDR1 and CDR2 from the germline V gene are SEHNR and FQNEAQ (reference sequence). In DNA, the CDR3 is TGTGCCAGCAGCTTAATCGTCTTCGGGGCAGGGAGGAGAAATGGCTACACCTTC. It specifies CASSLIVFGAGRRNGYTF. Combining the CDR3 with reference TRBV7-9 and TRBJ1-2 gives the whole variable domain DTGVSQNPRHKITKRGQNVTFRCDPISEHNRLYWYRQTLGQGPEFLTYFQNEAQLEKSRLLSDRFSAERPKGSFSTLEIQRTEQGDSAMYLCASSLIVFGAGRRNGYTFGSGTRLTVV.

V usage is TRBV14 and J usage is TRBJ2-1, with unresolved D. This CDR3 has 13 residues. Per germline, CDR1 SGHDN and CDR2 FVKESK. V lost 1 base and J lost 4, with 5 bases in between. This CDR3 reads CASSQAVYNEQFF. The CDR3 nucleotides read TGTGCCAGCAGCCAAGCGGTTTACAATGAGCAGTTCTTC.

This clonotype was detected only a few times. This chain joins TRBV6-2 or TRBV6-3 and TRBJ1-1; D is unresolved. With 1 base removed from V and 0 bases from J, the gap between germline ends came to 6 bases. CDR1 and CDR2 from the germline V gene are MNHEY and SVGEGT. This CDR3 region has 14 residues. CDR3 loop: CASSYLGMNTEAFF. CDR3 in DNA: TGTGCCAGCAGTTACTTGGGGATGAACACTGAAGCTTTCTTT.